The 23 T cell receptor beta chains presented below share a single source sample, sequenced in a study of vaccination effects on CD4 cells after COVID-19. The table came from immunoSEQ multiplex PCR; TCRdb's copy has only in-frame clones and leaves some out. Among around 79,000 clones listed, around 79% were seen once. Before sequencing took place, the ViraFEST assay used viral peptide pools to expand antigen-specific CD4+ T cells. Culturing for about 9 days preceded CD4+ T cell isolation. None of these healthy vaccinees had been infected with SARS-CoV-2 before vaccination. Their target antigens are unknown. This specimen was CD4+ T cells from PBMCs cultured with SARS-CoV-2 spike peptides, taken before COVID-19 vaccination. The receptors come from a human donor who received a COVID-19 vaccine.

The table lists this clone with a few counts. The rearrangement links TRBV7-9 to TRBJ1-5; 7 bases agree with TRBD1. After removal of 1 base from V and 5 bases from J, the junction contained 5 bases not matched to a gene. The germline gives CDR1 SEHNR, CDR2 FQNEAQ (reference sequence). This CDR3 is 15 amino acids long. The CDR3 is CASSLGAGGHQPQHF. The CDR3 DNA is TGTGCCAGCAGCTTAGGGGCAGGGGGACATCAGCCCCAGCATTTT.

The V gene is TRBV24-1, the J gene TRBJ2-5; TRBD2 aligns across 7 bases. The CDR3 covers 16 residues. Losses at the gene ends were 1 base for V and 0 bases for J; bases not matched to a gene: 4. Germline lookup yields CDR1 KGHDR and CDR2 SFDVKD. CDR3 sequence (DNA): TGTGCCACCAGTGATTTATCGGGGGGAAACCAAGAGACCCAGTACTTC. Amino acid sequence: CATSDLSGGNQETQYF.

The chain employs TRBV25-1 and TRBJ1-4; 9 nucleotides match TRBD1. The V gene end was trimmed by 3 bases and the J gene end by 4 bases; junction bases not matched to a gene: 3. This CDR3 is built from 15 residues. From germline, CDR1 is MGHDK and CDR2 SYGVNS. CDR3 loop: CASSDTGGVNEKLFF. The CDR3 DNA reads as TGTGCCAGCAGTGACACAGGGGGCGTTAATGAAAAACTGTTTTTT.

The rearrangement links TRBV19 to TRBJ2-2, with D tentatively TRBD1 or TRBD2 (5 bases each). V shed 3 bases and J shed 5 bases, with 10 bases lying between them. This CDR3 is built from 14 residues. Per the germline V gene, CDR1 is LNHDA and CDR2 is SQIVND (reference sequence). The DNA for the CDR3 is TGTGCCAGTAGTATCACTAGGGGTACCGGGGAGCTGTTTTTT. Protein sequence: CASSITRGTGELFF. Using reference TRBV19 and TRBJ2-2 for the parts outside the CDR3, the full variable domain is DGGITQSPKYLFRKEGQNVTLSCEQNLNHDAMYWYRQDPGQGLRLIYYSQIVNDFQKGDIAEGYSVSREKKESFPLTVTSAQKNPTAFYLCASSITRGTGELFFGEGSRLTVL.

The chain is built from TRBV7-2 and TRBJ1-3, with a possible D match to TRBD1 (5 bases). This CDR3 is 15 amino acids long. V was clipped by 1 base and J by 0 bases, with 7 bases between them. The V gene's germline CDR1 is SGHTA and CDR2 FQGNSA. The DNA of the CDR3 is TGTGCCAGCAGCTTAGTAGGGGCCTCTGGAAACACCATATATTTT. Translating gives CASSLVGASGNTIYF. Based on the CDR3 plus reference TRBV7-2 and TRBJ1-3, the full variable domain is GAGVSQSPSNKVTEKGKDVELRCDPISGHTALYWYRQSLGQGLEFLIYFQGNSAPDKSGLPSDRFSAERTGGSVSTLTIQRTQQEDSAVYLCASSLVGASGNTIYFGEGSWLTVV.

This clone was observed a few times. The chain carries TRBV5-1 and TRBJ2-2; D gene ambiguous. V was trimmed by 0 bases and J by 4 bases, leaving 7 bases between them. Germline V gene lookup returns CDR1 SGHRS and CDR2 YFSETQ. The CDR3 has 14 amino acids. CDR3 coding DNA: TGCGCCAGCAGCTTGGCGTCAGCCACCGGGGAGCTGTTTTTT. Translating gives CASSLASATGELFF.

The gene calls are TRBV10-3 and TRBJ2-5; 10 positions agree with TRBD2. CDR3 length equals 15 residues. Per germline, CDR1 ENHRY and CDR2 SYGVKD. The J segment lost 5 bases and the V segment lost 11 bases, leaving 14 bases of the junction unmatched. This chain's CDR3 is CASGTSVLGRETQYF. The CDR3 coding sequence is TGTGCCTCCGGGACTAGCGTCCTAGGGCGGGAGACCCAGTACTTC.

The V gene is TRBV7-9, the J gene TRBJ2-5, with D uncertain. The CDR3 totals 11 residues. Germline CDR1 and CDR2: SEHNR and FQNEAQ (reference sequence). V lost 2 bases, J lost 5 bases, and 3 bases lay in between. CDR3 sequence: CASSLYETQYF. CDR3 bases: TGTGCCAGCAGCTTATACGAGACCCAGTACTTC.

This chain joins TRBV3-1 (or the pseudogene TRBV3-2) and TRBJ2-3; 11 bases align to TRBD2. This CDR3 has 16 amino acids. Germline loops: CDR1 LGHDT, CDR2 YNNKEL (reference sequence). J lost 3 bases, V lost 5 bases, and 7 bases had no gene match. The CDR3 reads CASSKVSGGGTDTQYF. The CDR3 DNA is TGTGCCAGCAGCAAAGTTAGCGGGGGGGGGACAGATACGCAGTATTTT.

V and J are TRBV19 and TRBJ2-5; D unresolved. The CDR3 has 16 residues. V was pared by 3 bases and J by 5 bases, with 19 bases between. Germline CDR1 LNHDA, CDR2 SQIVND (reference sequence). The CDR3 spells CASSIGLRLDGETQYF. For the CDR3, the DNA is TGTGCCAGTAGTATTGGCTTGAGGCTCGACGGGGAGACCCAGTACTTC.

This chain joins TRBV19 and TRBJ2-5; possibly TRBD1 for D (6 bases). CDR3 length: 14 residues. Trimming took off 8 bases at V and 3 bases at J, with 16 bases between the two ends. Looked up from germline, CDR1 is LNHDA and CDR2 is SQIVND (reference sequence). The CDR3 reads CASSSGHQKETQYF. CDR3 in DNA: TGTGCCAGTTCCTCGGGACACCAAAAAGAGACCCAGTACTTC.

This clone has only a few counts. The rearrangement links TRBV7-3 to TRBJ2-2, with 8 bases identical to TRBD2. Germline V gene data show CDR1 as SGHTA and CDR2 as FQGTGA. CDR3 length: 16 residues. J lost 4 bases, V lost 0 bases, and 4 bases had no gene match. In DNA, the CDR3 is TGTGCCAGCAGCTTAACCGGGGGGGCGTCCACCGGGGAGCTGTTTTTT. Its protein is CASSLTGGASTGELFF. The complete variable domain, with remaining parts taken from reference TRBV7-3 and TRBJ2-2, reads GAGVSQTPSNKVTEKGKYVELRCDPISGHTALYWYRQSLGQGPEFLIYFQGTGAADDSGLPNDRFFAVRPEGSVSTLKIQRTERGDSAVYLCASSLTGGASTGELFFGEGSRLTVL.

This sequence joins TRBV5-1 and TRBJ2-5; 10 nucleotides agree with TRBD1. CDR1 and CDR2 from the germline V gene are SGHRS and YFSETQ. The V segment lost 0 bases and the J segment 3 bases; nucleotides outside the gene matches: 11. The CDR3 has 18 amino acids. The CDR3 is CASSLALLPTGGKETQYF. CDR3 DNA: TGCGCCAGCAGCTTGGCCCTTCTGCCGACAGGGGGCAAAGAGACCCAGTACTTC.

CDR3 amino acids: CASSSGQHQETQYF. CDR3 nucleotides: TGCGCCAGCAGCTCGGGACAACACCAAGAGACCCAGTACTTC. The chain carries TRBV5-1 and TRBJ2-5; a possible D gene is TRBD1 (6 bases). Germline CDR1 SGHRS, CDR2 YFSETQ. The CDR3 totals 14 residues. With 3 bases removed from V and 0 bases from J, the gap between germline ends came to 9 bases.

This chain joins TRBV5-8 and TRBJ1-5; D remains ambiguous. The CDR3 totals 13 residues. Per the germline V gene, CDR1 is SGHTS and CDR2 is YDEGEE. Trimming removed 2 bases from V and 5 bases from J, with 8 bases in between. CDR3 amino acids: CASSLMADQPQHF. The CDR3 DNA reads TGTGCCAGCAGCTTAATGGCGGATCAGCCCCAGCATTTT.

V is TRBV19 and J is TRBJ2-4; a weak D match, TRBD1 (7 bases). Germline CDR1 LNHDA, CDR2 SQIVND (reference sequence). This CDR3 contains 15 residues. Trimming left V 7 bases short and J 3 bases short, with 16 bases between. CDR3 loop: CASIGQGGSKNIQYF. DNA of the CDR3: TGTGCCAGTATCGGCCAGGGGGGAAGCAAAAACATTCAGTACTTC.

The rearrangement joins TRBV6-2 or TRBV6-3 to TRBJ2-3, with a tentative D call TRBD1 (5 bases). Germline assignment: CDR1 MNHEY and CDR2 SVGEGT. The CDR3 runs 16 residues. Trimming removed 0 bases at V and 2 bases at J, with 12 bases between. CDR3 protein: CASSYSRAGSTDTQYF. CDR3 nucleotides: TGTGCCAGCAGTTACTCGCGCGCAGGGTCCACAGATACGCAGTATTTT.

J is TRBJ2-5 and V is TRBV29-1; D might be TRBD1 (6 bases). V was trimmed by 5 bases and J by 2 bases, leaving 9 bases between them. This CDR3 region has 12 residues. From germline, CDR1 is SQVTM and CDR2 ANQGSEA. The CDR3 here is CSVWTAQETQYF. The CDR3 nucleotides are TGCAGCGTTTGGACAGCACAAGAGACCCAGTACTTC.

This clone was seen a handful of times. This chain joins TRBV2 and TRBJ1-5, with 9 bases lining up with TRBD1. The CDR3 loop spans 17 amino acids. V gave up 6 bases and J gave up 5 bases; unmatched junction bases: 14. The V gene's germline CDR1 is SNHLY and CDR2 FYNNEI. CDR3 DNA sequence: TGTGCCAGCAGGCGCAACCATCCCGGGACAGGGTATCAGCCCCAGCATTTT. Translated, it gives CASRRNHPGTGYQPQHF.

As regards this clone: Other DNA sequences within the sample encode an identical CDR3. This chain connects TRBV28 to TRBJ2-7; a possible D gene is TRBD1 (7 bases). V dropped 3 bases and J dropped 7 bases, with 13 bases sitting between them. Germline CDR1 is MDHEN and CDR2 is SYDVKM. This CDR3 has 13 residues. The CDR3 sequence: CASSLEGAREQYV. CDR3 DNA: TGTGCCAGCAGTTTGGAGGGGGCGCGTGAGCAGTACGTC.

The chain combines TRBV15 with TRBJ2-3; D not resolved. The V end lost 1 base, the J end lost 0 bases, and 8 bases lay between the germline ends. The germline V gene has CDR1 LNHNV and CDR2 YYDKDF (reference sequence). The CDR3 sequence is 15 residues long. The CDR3: CATSRAQSSTDTQYF. CDR3 bases: TGTGCCACCAGCAGAGCCCAGTCGAGCACAGATACGCAGTATTTT.

The table lists this clone with a few counts. The chain is built from TRBV5-1 and TRBJ1-5, with unresolved D. Between the trimmed V and J ends, which lost 2 bases and 5 bases, there was a span of 8 bases. This CDR3 region has 13 residues. Per germline, CDR1 SGHRS and CDR2 YFSETQ. The CDR3 reads CASSFIGDQPQHF. DNA of the CDR3: TGCGCCAGCAGCTTTATAGGAGATCAGCCCCAGCATTTT.

This clone was recorded only once. The rearrangement uses TRBV19 and TRBJ2-1; 10 bases fit TRBD1. The CDR3 runs 17 residues. V trimming: 1 base; J trimming: 3 bases; junction bases outside the gene matches: 6. The V gene's germline CDR1 is LNHDA and CDR2 SQIVND (reference sequence). The CDR3 DNA follows: TGTGCCAGTAGTATAGGGGGGACAGGGGCCCACTACAATGAGCAGTTCTTC. It is translated as CASSIGGTGAHYNEQFF. Looking up the rest from reference TRBV19 and TRBJ2-1 gives the full variable domain: DGGITQSPKYLFRKEGQNVTLSCEQNLNHDAMYWYRQDPGQGLRLIYYSQIVNDFQKGDIAEGYSVSREKKESFPLTVTSAQKNPTAFYLCASSIGGTGAHYNEQFFGPGTRLTVL.